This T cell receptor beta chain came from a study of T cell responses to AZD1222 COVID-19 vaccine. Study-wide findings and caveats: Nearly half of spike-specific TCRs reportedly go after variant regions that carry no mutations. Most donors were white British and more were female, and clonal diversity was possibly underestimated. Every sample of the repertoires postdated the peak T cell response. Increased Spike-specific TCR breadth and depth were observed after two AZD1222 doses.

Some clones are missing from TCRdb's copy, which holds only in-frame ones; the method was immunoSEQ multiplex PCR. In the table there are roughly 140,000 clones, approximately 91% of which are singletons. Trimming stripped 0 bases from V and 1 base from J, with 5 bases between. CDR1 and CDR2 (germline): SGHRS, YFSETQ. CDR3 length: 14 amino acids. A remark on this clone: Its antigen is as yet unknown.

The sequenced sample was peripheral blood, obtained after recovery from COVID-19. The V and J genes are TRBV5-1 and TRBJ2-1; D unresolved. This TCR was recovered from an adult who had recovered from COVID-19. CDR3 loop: CASSLDGSYNEQFF. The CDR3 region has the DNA TGCGCCAGCAGCTTGGACGGATCCTACAATGAGCAGTTCTTC.